These 10 T cell receptor beta chains share one sample of origin, sequenced in a study of blood T cell repertoires in COVID-19. TCRdb keeps only in-frame clones here, not all; method: immunoSEQ multiplex PCR. This sample carries 270,000 or so clones, roughly 90% of them seen once, and the ten largest clones take 2.5% to 3.5%. Sequencing was done on a sample of peripheral blood. Receptor source: a woman between 25 and 40 years old with active or convalescent COVID-19.

The chain couples TRBV6-2 or TRBV6-3 to TRBJ2-3; 8 nucleotides line up with TRBD2. The germline gives CDR1 MNHEY, CDR2 SVGEGT. Trimming cost V 5 bases and J 8 bases; bases outside gene matches: 15. The CDR3 runs 16 residues. The CDR3 is CASSPSDTGGRRTQYF. CDR3 in DNA: TGTGCCAGCAGTCCCTCGGACACGGGGGGGCGGCGTACGCAGTATTTT.

This sequence joins TRBV7-8 and TRBJ1-2; D might be TRBD1 (5 bases). Between the trimmed V and J ends, which lost 0 bases and 4 bases, there was a span of 6 bases. The CDR3 is 13 amino acids. In germline, CDR1 is SGHVS, CDR2 FQNEAQ. CDR3 bases: TGTGCCAGCAGCTTAGCGGACATCTATGGCTACACCTTC. Amino acids: CASSLADIYGYTF.

V and J are TRBV6-2 or TRBV6-3 and TRBJ1-2; tentative D call: TRBD1 (5 bases). The CDR3 loop spans 14 amino acids. Germline CDR1 MNHEY, CDR2 SVGEGT. The germline V and J ends were trimmed by 2 bases and 7 bases, with 14 bases remaining between them. The CDR3 coding sequence is TGTGCCAGCAGTTACGGGCCCGGGGGAGGTGGCTACACCTTC. Protein: CASSYGPGGGGYTF.

The chain uses TRBV10-1 and TRBJ1-1; a possible D gene is TRBD1 (6 bases). There are 13 residues in the CDR3. The germline V gene encodes CDR1 WNHNN and CDR2 SYGVQD (reference sequence). V shed 5 bases and J shed 5 bases, with 12 bases lying between them. CDR3 in amino acids: CASSKNRVTEAFF. Written as DNA, the CDR3 is TGCGCCAGCAGTAAGAACAGGGTAACTGAAGCTTTCTTT.

This sequence joins TRBV9 and TRBJ2-7; no clear D gene. The germline V and J ends were trimmed by 0 bases and 2 bases, with 9 bases remaining between them. Germline assignment: CDR1 SGDLS and CDR2 YYNGEE. There are 14 residues in the CDR3. The CDR3 here is CASSVDWATYEQYF. The CDR3 DNA reads TGTGCCAGCAGCGTAGATTGGGCCACCTACGAGCAGTACTTC.

The rearrangement uses TRBV5-4 and TRBJ2-7; 10 positions agree with TRBD1. Per germline, CDR1 SGHNT and CDR2 YYREEE (reference sequence). J gave up 6 bases and V 2 bases, and 8 bases lay outside the gene matches. This CDR3 has 15 amino acids. The CDR3 DNA sequence: TGTGCCAGCAGCTTTAGCGGACAGGGGGGACTCGAGCAGTACTTC. This gives the protein CASSFSGQGGLEQYF.

This chain links TRBV21-1 with TRBJ1-1; whether TRBD1, the table's D call, matches the DNA was not checked. TRBV21-1 corresponds to a pseudogene. This CDR3 contains 15 residues. Written as DNA, the CDR3 is TGTGCCAGCAGCAGACCTTCCAGGGTTCTCACTGAAGCTTTCTTT. Residues: CASSRPSRVLTEAFF.

The CDR3 here is CASSSRGGESSEAFF. In nucleotides, the CDR3 is TGTGCCAGCAGTTCCCGGGGAGGGGAGAGCTCTGAAGCTTTCTTT. The chain couples TRBV6-5 to TRBJ1-1; possible D gene TRBD1, 5 bases. Trimming left V 4 bases short and J 6 bases short, with 18 bases between. This CDR3 has 15 amino acids. Germline V gene data show CDR1 as MNHEY and CDR2 as SVGAGI.

This sequence joins TRBV19 and TRBJ2-5; D may be TRBD1 (6 bases). V dropped 9 bases and J dropped 1 base, with 18 bases sitting between them. The CDR3 length is 15 residues. Germline loops: CDR1 LNHDA, CDR2 SQIVND (reference sequence). The CDR3 region is CASSGWGLPQETQYF. Here the CDR3 DNA reads TGTGCCAGCAGTGGGTGGGGGCTCCCCCAAGAGACCCAGTACTTC.

The chain joins TRBV5-5 to TRBJ2-3, with 16 nucleotides matching TRBD2. Germline values: CDR1 SGHKS, CDR2 YYEKEE (reference sequence). The CDR3 sequence is 16 residues long. V shed 3 bases, J shed 6 bases, and the junction held 4 bases outside the gene matches. CDR3 in amino acids: CASSSGTSGGADTQYF. CDR3 in DNA: TGTGCCAGCAGCTCGGGGACTAGCGGGGGGGCGGATACGCAGTATTTT.